The T cell receptor (beta chain) described here comes from a study of cytomegalovirus exposure and HLA in healthy donors. Vbeta (60) and Jbeta (13) primers were used in the PCR. Here immunoSEQ multiplex PCR was the method, and the copy in TCRdb shows in-frame clones only, minus some. The repertoire holds some 67,000 clones, with approximately 75% as singletons. The CDR3 runs to 16 residues. Trimming took 6 bases from V and 5 from J, leaving 20 bases between them. Germline CDR1 and CDR2: SGHTA and FQGNSA. The sample was PBMCs. The chain combines TRBV7-2 with TRBJ1-5; tentative D call: TRBD1 (5 bases). The receptor comes from a man between 60 and 75 years old in good health and CMV-seropositive. The chain's CDR3 is CASRGLWRGSDQPQHF. The CDR3 nucleotides are TGTGCCAGCAGGGGCCTATGGAGGGGATCCGATCAGCCCCAGCATTTT.